Sequencing of this T cell receptor beta chain was carried out in a study of cytomegalovirus exposure and HLA in healthy donors. The study, taken as a whole, reports: Most TCR sequences were uncommon, yet certain public TCRs appeared in many donors. Reported results showed that the classifier diagnosed cytomegalovirus status with high specificity and sensitivity.

Profiled with immunoSEQ multiplex PCR; TCRdb holds only in-frame clones, not every one. This sample yields some 200,000 clones, of which more than 75% are seen a single time; roughly 7% belongs to the top ten. Notes on this clone: Its antigen is not identified.

The study drew the donors from its 120-subject validation cohort, separate from the approximately 700-subject first cohort. This sequence was found in a man younger than 45 in good health and CMV-seropositive. The specimen sequenced was PBMCs.

The CDR3 region has the DNA TGTGCCAGCAGCGGCGGGGGCCCCGGGGGTGAAGCTTTCTTT. Residues: CASSGGGPGGEAFF. The chain joins TRBV5-6 to TRBJ1-1; weak D call: TRBD1 (6 bases). Germline assignment: CDR1 SGHDT and CDR2 YYEEEE. This CDR3 has 14 amino acids. V was clipped by 4 bases and J by 7 bases, with 17 bases between them.